One and the same sample provided the 7 T cell receptor beta chains below, sequenced in a study of response to subunit inactivated influenza vaccine. Each CDR3 protein gets one entry after TCRdb re-called the RT-PCR reads with MiXCR. This sample carries around 570,000 distinct CDR3 sequences, around 11% of them seen once, and the ten largest clones take 11%. These same records also appear under a second study, on T cells expressing NK-cell markers. That paper notes: The authors generated TCR beta cDNA through 5'RACE template switching with UMIs.

Sequencing used PBMCs from blood, obtained on the day of vaccination. Receptor source: a man aged 50-60 years who received an inactivated influenza vaccine.

This clonotype was observed a handful of times. V gene TRBV19 combines with J gene TRBJ2-1, with D possibly being TRBD2 (6 bases). Per the germline V gene, CDR1 is LNHDA and CDR2 is SQIVND (reference sequence). The CDR3 extends over 15 amino acids. Trimming took 7 bases from V and 5 from J, leaving 18 bases between them. The CDR3 coding sequence is TGTGCCAGTACCTTATTGGGGGGACGAAACAATGAGCAGTTCTTC. Amino acid sequence: CASTLLGGRNNEQFF.

The V call is TRBV6-2 or TRBV6-3, the J call TRBJ2-1; 12 bases fit TRBD2. The CDR3 totals 22 residues. The V and J ends lost 7 bases and 0 bases, in that order; junction bases with no gene match: 22. In germline, CDR1 is MNHEY, CDR2 SVGEGT. The CDR3 loop is CASTPSVLAGLAGAYSYNEQFF. Written as DNA, the CDR3 is TGTGCCAGCACCCCCTCGGTCCTAGCGGGACTAGCGGGTGCTTACTCCTACAATGAGCAGTTCTTC.

V gene TRBV7-9 combines with J gene TRBJ2-3, with D uncertain. Per the germline V gene, CDR1 is SEHNR and CDR2 is FQNEAQ (reference sequence). The ends were cut back, 3 bases at V and 6 bases at J, with 7 bases in the middle. The CDR3 is 12 amino acids. The DNA of the CDR3 is TGTGCCAGCAGCTTCCTGCCCGATACGCAGTATTTT. This encodes CASSFLPDTQYF.

The sample holds a few counts of this clonotype. The V call is TRBV4-2, the J call TRBJ2-5; 7 nucleotides match TRBD2. The CDR3 sequence is 17 residues long. V lost 7 bases, J lost 6 bases, and 20 bases stayed unmatched. Germline V CDR1 and CDR2: LGHNA, YNFKEQ. This CDR3 is CASTPDLGASGRKTQYF. The CDR3 DNA reads TGTGCCAGCACCCCGGACCTCGGGGCTAGCGGAAGGAAGACCCAGTACTTC.

This clonotype was seen a few times. This chain joins TRBV30 and TRBJ2-3; no clear D. Germline CDR1 GTSNPN, CDR2 SVGIG (reference sequence). Between the trimmed V and J ends, which lost 4 bases and 1 base, there was a span of 6 bases. The CDR3 contains 12 residues. The CDR3 loop is CAWTRGTDTQYF. Here the CDR3 DNA reads TGTGCCTGGACCCGCGGCACAGATACGCAGTATTTT.

The rearrangement uses TRBV7-2 and TRBJ2-2; 9 nucleotides line up with TRBD1. The V and J ends lost 5 bases and 3 bases, in that order; junction bases with no gene match: 4. This CDR3 has 15 residues. Germline V CDR1 and CDR2: SGHTA, FQGNSA. CDR3 in amino acids: CASSRDRVDTGELFF. The CDR3 nucleotides read TGTGCCAGCAGCCGGGACAGGGTAGACACCGGGGAGCTGTTTTTT.

This clonotype was detected only a few times. This CDR3 fails to terminate in the conserved phenylalanine or tryptophan, so it likely reflects a read error. The V gene is TRBV12-3 or TRBV12-4, the J gene TRBJ1-2; D ambiguous. CDR3 size: 12 residues. V was shortened by 6 bases and J by 4 bases, with 9 bases between the two germline ends. The CDR3 coding sequence is TGTGCCAGCAGAGACCGGATCTATGGCTACACCATC. It codes for CASRDRIYGYTI.